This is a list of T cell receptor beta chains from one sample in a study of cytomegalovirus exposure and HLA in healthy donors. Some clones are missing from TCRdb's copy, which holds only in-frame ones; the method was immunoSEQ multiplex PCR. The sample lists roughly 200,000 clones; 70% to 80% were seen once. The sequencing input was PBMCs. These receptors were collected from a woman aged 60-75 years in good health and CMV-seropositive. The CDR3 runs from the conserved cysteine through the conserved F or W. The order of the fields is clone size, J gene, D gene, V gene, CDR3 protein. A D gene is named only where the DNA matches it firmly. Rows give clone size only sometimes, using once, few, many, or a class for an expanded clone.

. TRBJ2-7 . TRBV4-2 CASSQVTGEQYF
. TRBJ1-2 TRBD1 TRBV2 CASRGGGQGPPGYGYTF
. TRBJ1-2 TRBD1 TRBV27 CASSRQGAINYGYTF
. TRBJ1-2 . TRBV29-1 CSVDIQNYGYTF
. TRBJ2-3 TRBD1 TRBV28 CASSLPGQGTDTQYF
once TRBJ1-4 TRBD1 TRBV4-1 CASSQGRPGQVNEELFF
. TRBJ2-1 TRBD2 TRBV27 CASTYSGRARNEQFF
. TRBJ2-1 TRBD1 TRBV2 CASSFPQGGSYNEQFF
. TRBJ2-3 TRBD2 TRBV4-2 CASSQDAAGGGPSADTQYF
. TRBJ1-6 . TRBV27 CASSFQGRGYNSPLHF
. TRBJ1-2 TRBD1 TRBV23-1 CASSQWGQESLVYGYTF
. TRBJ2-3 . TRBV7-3 CASSLGLTNTDTQYF
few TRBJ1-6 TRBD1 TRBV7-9 CASSLIVRGGQGAQSPLHF
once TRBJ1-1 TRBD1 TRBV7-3 CASSPGGNTEAFF
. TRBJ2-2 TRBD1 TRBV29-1 CSARQGNTGELFF
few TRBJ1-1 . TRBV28 CASARGTEAFF
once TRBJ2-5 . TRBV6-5 CASSYSIFQETQYF
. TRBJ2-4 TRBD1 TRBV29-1 CSVEGGQGLAKNIQYF
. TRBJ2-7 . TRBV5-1 CASSPPAYEQYF
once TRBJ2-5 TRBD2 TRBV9 CASSVATSGGIQETQYF
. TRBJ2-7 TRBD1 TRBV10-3 CAISARGRDYEQYF
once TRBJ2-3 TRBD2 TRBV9 CASSGILAGVTDTQYF
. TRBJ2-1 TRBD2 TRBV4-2 CASSHPSGRYNEQFF
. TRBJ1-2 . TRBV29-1 CSVYRSDYGYTF
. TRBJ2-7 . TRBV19 CASSINWGHEQYF
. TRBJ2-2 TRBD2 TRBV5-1 CASSAGGLAGGYTGELFF
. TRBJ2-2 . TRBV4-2 CASSQEYRGGDTGELFF
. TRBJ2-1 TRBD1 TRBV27 CASSRQGRDNEQFF
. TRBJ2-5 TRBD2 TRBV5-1 CASSFRTSGGQETQYF
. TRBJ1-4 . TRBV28 CASSLLAVATNEKLFF
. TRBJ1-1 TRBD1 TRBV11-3 CASSTGDRLNTEAFF
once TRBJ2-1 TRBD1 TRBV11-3 CASSLDPKPGQRQFF
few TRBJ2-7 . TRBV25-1 CASSYTYEQYF
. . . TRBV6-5 CASAGLAGSYEQYF
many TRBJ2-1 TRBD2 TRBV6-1 CASSEAWGGYNEQFF
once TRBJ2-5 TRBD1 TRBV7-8 CASSLVRTGGFQETQYF
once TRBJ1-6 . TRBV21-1 CASTWDRINSPLHF
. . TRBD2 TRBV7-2 CASRYSGANYEQYF
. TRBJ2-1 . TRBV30 CAWSRDWLAEQFF